This paragraph covers one TCR beta chain sequence. This sample is part of a study of blood T cell repertoires in COVID-19. Study-wide background: PBMCs, B-cell-depleted T cells, or T cells provided the cDNA or gDNA that made up the material.

The V gene end was trimmed by 3 bases and the J gene end by 4 bases; junction bases not matched to a gene: 5. Germline CDR1 reads MNHNS; CDR2 reads SASEGT. This CDR3 region has 17 residues. In the source study's methods: Reference gene primer amplification yielded estimated nucleated cell counts. Libraries were prepared by immunoSEQ multiplex PCR; TCRdb keeps only in-frame clonotypes and omits some of them. The DNA was the basis for D and trimming; V, J and clone size are from that table. In the table there are some 350,000 clones, more than 75% of which are singletons. The V and J genes are TRBV6-1 and TRBJ2-5; TRBD2 aligns across 16 bases. This clonotype was obtained from a human donor in a cohort sampled during active COVID-19. The sample consisted of peripheral blood. CDR3 DNA sequence: TGTGCCAGCAGTGACCTCGGGACTAGCGGGGGGGGAGAGACCCAGTACTTC. This sequence encodes CASSDLGTSGGGETQYF.